This T cell receptor (beta chain) was observed in a study of T cells in localized non-small cell lung cancer. V lost 8 bases to trimming and J lost 2 bases, with 19 bases between them. The V gene's germline CDR1 is MNHNS and CDR2 SASEGT. The CDR3 length is 15 residues. Some clones are missing from TCRdb's copy, which holds only in-frame ones; the method was immunoSEQ multiplex PCR. The sample shows around 100,000 clones, 80% to 90% of them seen only once. The source material was peripheral blood, sampled before any cancer treatment. J is TRBJ2-7 and V is TRBV6-1; D remains unclear. The source is a man between 40 and 70 years old with stage I squamous cell lung carcinoma. The DNA for the CDR3 is TGTGCCAGCGGTAAGAGTCGGGCCTCAACCTACGAGCAGTACTTC. Residues: CASGKSRASTYEQYF.